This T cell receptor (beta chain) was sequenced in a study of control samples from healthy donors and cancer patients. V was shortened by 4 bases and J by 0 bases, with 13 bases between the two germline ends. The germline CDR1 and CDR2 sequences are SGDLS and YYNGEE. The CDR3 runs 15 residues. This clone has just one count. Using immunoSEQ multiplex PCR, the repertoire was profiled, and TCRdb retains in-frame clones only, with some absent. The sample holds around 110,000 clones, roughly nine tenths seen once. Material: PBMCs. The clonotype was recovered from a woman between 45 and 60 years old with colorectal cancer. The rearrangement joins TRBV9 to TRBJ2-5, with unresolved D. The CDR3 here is CASSPFSWNQETQYF. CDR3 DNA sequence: TGTGCCAGCAGCCCCTTTTCATGGAACCAAGAGACCCAGTACTTC.